This T cell receptor (beta chain) was recovered during a study of T cells in women clearing cervical HPV infection. For the study at large: Controls' single incident HPV16 infection cleared within 12 months without precancer. For cases, blood was sampled a median around 150 days after lesion detection, interquartile range roughly 80 to 200 days. Study-level findings and limits: Unknown T-cell numbers per sample may underlie the richness differences. A classifier using richness and V gene abundances reached an AUC of more than 0.8.

This table comes from immunoSEQ multiplex PCR, and its TCRdb copy is limited to in-frame clones, with some not included. The sample shows about 34,000 clones, and approximately 3% sits with its ten largest clones. The germline V and J ends were trimmed by 5 bases and 7 bases, with 27 bases remaining between them. The CDR3 has 19 residues. Germline CDR1 reads LNHDA; CDR2 reads SQIVND (reference sequence). On this clone: Antigen: not known. The read ends 3 residues shy of where the CDR3 ends; the end is completed using the germline J gene.

The sequencing input was blood buffy coat. This receptor was identified in a woman aged 18 to 69 with a cervical HPV16 infection that either progressed to CIN3+ or cleared (not recorded which). This chain joins TRBV19 and TRBJ1-6; D gene ambiguous. The CDR3 DNA, read in part, is TGTGCCAGTAGTTCCCCTCTATTCGCGCGGGTACGGGGAAATTCACCC. Its protein is CASSSPLFARVRGNSP. The full CDR3 protein reads CASSSPLFARVRGNSPLHF.